A single sample is the source of the 10 T cell receptor beta chains below, sequenced in a study of post-analysis software for immune sequencing data. Study-level findings and limits: Relative to controls, patients had about five TRBV segments at higher frequency, with TRBV5-6, TRBV5-1 and TRBV20-1 among these.

Every TCR beta cDNA library bore unique molecular identifiers. One entry per CDR3 protein results from TCRdb running MiXCR on the PCR reads. This sample has roughly 540,000 distinct CDR3 sequences, with 34% found just once. Their cognate antigens are unknown. Sequenced material: blood. The receptors come from a girl aged 2-17 years with multiple sclerosis.

The rearrangement uses TRBV20-1 and TRBJ1-5; D is ambiguous. V dropped 1 base and J dropped 1 base, with 8 bases sitting between them. The CDR3 is 14 amino acids. Germline CDR1 is DFQATT and CDR2 is SNEGSKA (reference sequence). CDR3 DNA sequence: TGCAGTGCTAGAGGTGGAGGGAGCAATCAGCCCCAGCATTTT. This sequence encodes CSARGGGSNQPQHF.

The V call is TRBV7-9, the J call TRBJ1-1; 9 bases fit TRBD1. From germline, CDR1 is SEHNR and CDR2 FQNEAQ (reference sequence). The CDR3 extends over 15 amino acids. The V segment lost 5 bases and the J segment 4 bases; nucleotides outside the gene matches: 8. CDR3 in DNA: TGTGCCAGCAGCCTACAGGGGGCGCTTGGCACTGAAGCTTTCTTT. It codes for CASSLQGALGTEAFF. The full variable domain, its missing parts supplied by reference TRBV7-9 and TRBJ1-1, is DTGVSQNPRHKITKRGQNVTFRCDPISEHNRLYWYRQTLGQGPEFLTYFQNEAQLEKSRLLSDRFSAERPKGSFSTLEIQRTEQGDSAMYLCASSLQGALGTEAFFGQGTRLTVV.

This clonotype has ten or more counts. The chain has TRBV7-6 and TRBJ2-2, with D possibly called TRBD1 or TRBD2 (5 bases each). Trimming took 5 bases from V and 0 from J, leaving 19 bases between them. The CDR3 is made up of 18 amino acids. CDR1 is SGHVS and CDR2 is FNYEAQ in the germline V gene. CDR3 nucleotides: TGTGCCAGCAGCCTAGTACTCCCGGGGCCAACGAACACCGGGGAGCTGTTTTTT. Its translation is CASSLVLPGPTNTGELFF.

This clonotype has more than one count but fewer than ten. The rearrangement links TRBV6-5 to TRBJ2-7; 7 bases are shared with TRBD2. Germline V gives CDR1 MNHEY, CDR2 SVGAGI. Losses at the gene ends were 5 bases for V and 0 bases for J; bases not matched to a gene: 7. The CDR3 runs to 15 residues. Here the CDR3 DNA reads TGTGCCAGCAGTCCCGAGGCGGGGGTCTCCTACGAGCAGTACTTC. This gives the protein CASSPEAGVSYEQYF.

This chain joins TRBV20-1 and TRBJ2-1, with 10 bases fitting TRBD2. The V gene's germline CDR1 is DFQATT and CDR2 SNEGSKA (reference sequence). The CDR3 consists of 17 residues. J was trimmed by 0 bases and V by 5 bases; bases with no gene match: 10. As DNA, the CDR3 is TGCAGTGCTTTCGGACTAGCGGTCACGAGCTCCTACAATGAGCAGTTCTTC. It yields the protein CSAFGLAVTSSYNEQFF.

The chain employs TRBV15 and TRBJ2-1, with 8 positions matching TRBD1. Germline CDR1 is LNHNV and CDR2 is YYDKDF (reference sequence). CDR3 length: 13 residues. V gave up 3 bases and J gave up 6 bases; unmatched junction bases: 1. The CDR3 spells CATSSDRGNEQFF. Written as DNA, the CDR3 is TGTGCCACCAGCAGCGACAGGGGCAATGAGCAGTTCTTC.

This chain joins TRBV29-1 and TRBJ2-7; 8 nucleotides agree with TRBD1. Germline V gene sequence: CDR1 SQVTM, CDR2 ANQGSEA. V lost 5 bases and J lost 6; bases outside the gene matches: 6. This CDR3 is 12 amino acids long. The CDR3 DNA is TGCAGCGTTAAGACAGGGGTGGGCGAGCAGTACTTC. This sequence encodes CSVKTGVGEQYF.

This clonotype was observed a few times. This chain uses TRBV7-2 with TRBJ1-6; no firm D call. The V end lost 5 bases, the J end lost 9 bases, and 17 bases lay between the germline ends. Germline assignment: CDR1 SGHTA and CDR2 FQGNSA. The length of the CDR3 is 15 residues. For the CDR3, the DNA is TGTGCCAGCAGCCTAGTGGGCAGACTTGGTTCACCCCTCCACTTT. It specifies CASSLVGRLGSPLHF.

With regard to this clonotype: The junction departs from germline at one end; a sequencing error may be responsible. This chain joins TRBV20-1 and TRBJ2-5; the D is unclear. The germline V gene encodes CDR1 DFQATT and CDR2 SNEGSKA (reference sequence). The CDR3 length is 13 residues. The CDR3 DNA reads TGCAGTGCTAGACAGGAGTTTGTGGAGACCCGGTACTTC. Translating gives CSARQEFVETRYF.

This sequence joins TRBV29-1 and TRBJ2-3; 9 nucleotides align to TRBD1. The CDR3 has 15 residues. CDR1 is SQVTM, CDR2 ANQGSEA, per germline. The V and J ends lost 5 bases and 2 bases, in that order; junction bases with no gene match: 8. The CDR3 reads CSVSGDRVVTDTQYF. The CDR3 bases are TGCAGCGTTTCGGGGGACAGGGTAGTCACAGATACGCAGTATTTT.